Presented here are 10 T cell receptor beta chains from one specimen sequenced in a study of blood T cell repertoires in COVID-19. Some clones are missing from TCRdb's copy, which holds only in-frame ones; the method was immunoSEQ multiplex PCR. The table lists under 120,000 clones, under 80% of them singletons, with 20% to 25% in the top ten. Sequencing was performed on peripheral blood. These receptors were taken from a man in his sixties or seventies with active or convalescent COVID-19.

The sample holds one count of this clone. The chain carries TRBV10-1 and TRBJ2-1; TRBD2 matches 8 bases. With V trimmed by 0 bases and J by 16 bases, 5 bases remained unmatched. CDR1 and CDR2 from the germline V gene are WNHNN and SYGVQD (reference sequence). The CDR3 totals 12 residues. The CDR3 spells CASSESGGTRFF. The DNA for the CDR3 is TGCGCCAGCAGTGAGTCAGGGGGGACTAGATTCTTC.

V and J are TRBV27 and TRBJ2-1, with 7 bases identical to TRBD1. The CDR3 has 15 residues. CDR1 and CDR2 (germline): MNHEY, SMNVEV (reference sequence). With V trimmed by 5 bases and J by 7 bases, 11 bases remained unmatched. The CDR3 is CASSTKGTAGNEQFF. The CDR3 region has the DNA TGTGCCAGCAGTACAAAAGGGACAGCAGGAAATGAGCAGTTCTTC.

The chain couples TRBV5-1 to TRBJ2-2; D is ambiguous. Germline CDR1 is SGHRS and CDR2 is YFSETQ. The CDR3 spans 16 residues. V dropped 0 bases and J dropped 1 base, with 10 bases sitting between them. This chain's CDR3 is CASSLVELGNTGELFF. As DNA, the CDR3 is TGCGCCAGCAGCTTGGTTGAGCTAGGGAACACCGGGGAGCTGTTTTTT.

The chain uses TRBV28 and TRBJ2-7; D remains unclear. V was shortened by 2 bases and J by 0 bases, with 8 bases between the two germline ends. Germline assignment: CDR1 MDHEN and CDR2 SYDVKM. The CDR3 length is 14 residues. CDR3 protein: CASSLRSDSYEQYF. CDR3 in DNA: TGTGCCAGCAGTTTAAGGAGCGACTCCTACGAGCAGTACTTC.

This clone was counted a few times. This chain links TRBV4-2 with TRBJ1-1, with D perhaps matching TRBD1 (5 bases). From germline, CDR1 is LGHNA and CDR2 YNFKEQ. The CDR3 runs to 13 residues. V dropped 5 bases and J dropped 6 bases, with 13 bases sitting between them. CDR3 coding DNA: TGTGCCAGCAGCAGGGCAGGGTACGCTGAAGCTTTCTTT. The encoded protein is CASSRAGYAEAFF.

The V and J genes are TRBV10-3 and TRBJ1-1; TRBD1 is a possible D gene (5 bases). V lost 4 bases to trimming and J lost 3 bases, with 9 bases between them. The CDR3 runs 13 residues. Germline CDR1 reads ENHRY; CDR2 reads SYGVKD. The CDR3 DNA is TGTGCCATCAGTGGGGAGGGGTACACTGAAGCTTTCTTT. It translates to CAISGEGYTEAFF.

The chain is built from TRBV6-5 and TRBJ2-7; maybe TRBD1 (6 bases). Germline-derived CDR1 and CDR2 are MNHEY and SVGAGI. V lost 3 bases, J lost 6 bases, and 21 bases lay in between. The CDR3 has 16 residues. For the CDR3, the DNA is TGTGCCAGCAGTTATCTGTCGGGGCAGGGGATTGGCGAGCAGTACTTC. This encodes CASSYLSGQGIGEQYF.

This chain joins TRBV5-1 and TRBJ1-2; 7 bases fit TRBD1. V lost 0 bases and J lost 3; bases outside the gene matches: 5. CDR3 length: 15 amino acids. Germline V gene data show CDR1 as SGHRS and CDR2 as YFSETQ. CDR3 sequence reads: CASSLEPGGDYGYTF. The CDR3 DNA reads TGCGCCAGCAGCTTGGAGCCAGGGGGTGACTATGGCTACACCTTC.

V is TRBV5-4 and J is TRBJ2-5; perhaps TRBD2 as D (5 bases). The germline CDR1 and CDR2 sequences are SGHNT and YYREEE (reference sequence). The V end was cut by 2 bases, the J end by 4 bases, with 9 bases between. The CDR3 has 13 residues. The CDR3 region is CASSLRGRETQYF. CDR3 nucleotide sequence: TGTGCCAGCAGCTTACGGGGAAGAGAGACCCAGTACTTC.

The V and J genes are TRBV18 and TRBJ2-4; TRBD1 matches at 10 bases. This CDR3 comprises 15 residues. Germline V gives CDR1 KGHSH, CDR2 LQKENI. Trimming removed 0 bases from V and 12 bases from J; junction bases left unmatched: 8. The CDR3 sequence is CASSPPRTGGIDQYF. The CDR3, as DNA: TGTGCCAGCTCACCACCGCGGACAGGGGGGATCGATCAGTACTTC. The complete variable domain, with remaining parts taken from reference TRBV18 and TRBJ2-4, reads NAGVMQNPRHLVRRRGQEARLRCSPMKGHSHVYWYRQLPEEGLKFMVYLQKENIIDESGMPKERFSAEFPKEGPSILRIQQVVRGDSAAYFCASSPPRTGGIDQYFGAGTRLSVL.